This is a list of T cell receptor beta chains from one sample in a study of blood T cells in healthy people across ages. TCRdb fed the 5' RACE reads into MiXCR, producing one record per CDR3 protein. The table records roughly 900,000 distinct CDR3 sequences, around 46% of them present only once. Sequencing was performed on blood. The receptors were gathered from a man aged 25 to 40 in good health. The CDR3 runs from the conserved cysteine through the conserved F or W. A D gene is named only where the DNA matches it firmly. The size field is filled for only some rows; it gives once, few, many or a size class.

J: TRBJ2-7; size: NA; D: TRBD2; V: TRBV6-2/TRBV6-3; CDR3: CASRLLAGNNEQYF; DNA: TGTGCCAGCAGGCTACTAGCGGGGAACAATGAGCAGTACTTC
J: TRBJ2-1; size: NA; D: TRBD2; V: TRBV3-1; CDR3: CASSQRGLVLGYNEQFF; DNA: TGTGCCAGCAGCCAAAGGGGACTAGTATTGGGCTACAATGAGCAGTTCTTC
J: TRBJ2-5; size: few; D: TRBD1; V: TRBV7-9; CDR3: CASSLPVDREKQETQYF; DNA: TGTGCCAGCAGCTTACCCGTGGACAGGGAAAAACAAGAGACCCAGTACTTC
J: TRBJ2-1; size: NA; D: TRBD1; V: TRBV7-6; CDR3: CASSLTGGAEYEQFF; DNA: TGTGCCAGCAGCCTAACAGGGGGCGCAGAATATGAGCAGTTCTTC
J: TRBJ2-5; size: NA; D: NA; V: TRBV24-1; CDR3: CATSGHPREETQYF; DNA: TGTGCCACCAGTGGGCACCCCCGGGAGGAGACCCAGTACTTC
J: TRBJ2-3; size: NA; D: NA; V: TRBV5-1; CDR3: CASSGETSTDTQYF; DNA: TGCGCCAGCAGCGGGGAAACTAGCACAGATACGCAGTATTTT
J: TRBJ2-7; size: few; D: TRBD2; V: TRBV2; CDR3: CASSGAGAAYEQYF; DNA: TGTGCCAGCAGTGGAGCGGGGGCGGCCTACGAGCAGTACTTC
J: TRBJ2-7; size: NA; D: TRBD2; V: TRBV9; CDR3: CASSLEDLAGFHEQYF; DNA: TGTGCCAGCAGCCTCGAGGATCTAGCGGGGTTCCACGAGCAGTACTTC
J: TRBJ2-1; size: NA; D: TRBD2; V: TRBV27; CDR3: CASSLTSGYNNEQFF; DNA: TGTGCCAGCAGTTTGACTAGCGGGTATAACAATGAGCAGTTCTTC
J: TRBJ2-7; size: few; D: TRBD1; V: TRBV28; CDR3: CASRAPGQGAREQYF; DNA: TGTGCCAGCAGGGCTCCGGGACAGGGGGCCCGCGAGCAGTACTTC
J: TRBJ2-5; size: NA; D: NA; V: TRBV28; CDR3: CASSLRLPGKETQYF; DNA: TGTGCCAGCAGTTTAAGGCTCCCCGGAAAAGAGACCCAGTACTTC
J: TRBJ2-1; size: NA; D: TRBD1; V: TRBV24-1; CDR3: CATSDVGTEKQFF; DNA: TGTGCCACCAGTGACGTCGGGACAGAGAAGCAGTTCTTC
J: TRBJ2-3; size: few; D: NA; V: TRBV5-5; CDR3: CASSPTVDTQYF; DNA: TGTGCCAGCAGCCCTACGGTAGATACGCAGTATTTT
J: TRBJ2-3; size: NA; D: TRBD2; V: TRBV7-2; CDR3: CASSLGPLRGGSDTQYF; DNA: TGTGCCAGCAGCCTAGGGCCTCTGCGGGGGGGCTCTGATACGCAGTATTTT
J: TRBJ2-3; size: few; D: TRBD1; V: TRBV5-1; CDR3: CASRSAGGGTDTQYF; DNA: TGCGCCAGCAGATCCGCAGGGGGTGGCACAGATACGCAGTATTTT
J: TRBJ1-6; size: NA; D: NA; V: TRBV25-1; CDR3: CASSDSERSRYNSPLHF; DNA: TGTGCCAGCAGTGACTCCGAGAGAAGTCGTTATAATTCACCCCTCCACTTT
J: TRBJ2-1; size: NA; D: TRBD1; V: TRBV12-3/TRBV12-4; CDR3: CASMGQADEQFF; DNA: TGTGCCAGCATGGGACAGGCCGACGAGCAGTTCTTC
J: TRBJ1-5; size: NA; D: NA; V: TRBV10-3; CDR3: CAISEQGRGGNQPQHF; DNA: TGTGCCATCAGTGAGCAGGGAAGAGGTGGCAATCAGCCCCAGCATTTT
J: TRBJ2-3; size: NA; D: TRBD2; V: TRBV11-2; CDR3: CASSLDPRGVTDTQYF; DNA: TGTGCCAGCAGCTTAGATCCGCGGGGGGTAACAGATACGCAGTATTTT
J: TRBJ2-7; size: NA; D: NA; V: TRBV10-3; CDR3: CAISEFGSYEQYF; DNA: TGTGCCATCAGTGAGTTCGGGTCCTACGAGCAGTACTTC
J: TRBJ2-7; size: few; D: NA; V: TRBV28; CDR3: CASSVTGKQYF; DNA: TGTGCCAGCAGTGTCACAGGGAAGCAGTACTTC
J: TRBJ2-7; size: many; D: TRBD1; V: TRBV2; CDR3: CASRGDSSYEQYF; DNA: TGTGCCAGCAGAGGGGACAGCTCCTACGAGCAGTACTTC
J: TRBJ2-7; size: NA; D: NA; V: TRBV27; CDR3: CASSFMGSSYEQYF; DNA: TGTGCCAGCAGTTTCATGGGGAGCTCCTACGAGCAGTACTTC
J: TRBJ2-5; size: NA; D: NA; V: TRBV28; CDR3: CASRRAENEETQYF; DNA: TGTGCCAGCCGCCGCGCCGAAAATGAAGAGACCCAGTACTTC
J: TRBJ1-2; size: NA; D: NA; V: TRBV12-3/TRBV12-4; CDR3: CASSFERVGYGYTF; DNA: TGTGCCAGCAGTTTCGAAAGGGTGGGCTATGGCTACACCTTC
J: TRBJ2-3; size: few; D: NA; V: TRBV5-6; CDR3: CASSGRAPGGTDTQYF; DNA: TGTGCCAGCAGCGGGAGAGCTCCAGGGGGCACAGATACGCAGTATTTT
J: TRBJ1-1; size: NA; D: TRBD1; V: TRBV29-1; CDR3: CSVGGKTTGTNTEAFF; DNA: TGCAGCGTTGGTGGGAAAACGACAGGGACGAACACTGAAGCTTTCTTT
J: TRBJ2-5; size: NA; D: TRBD1; V: TRBV3-1; CDR3: CASSRDTGTGGYEQYF; DNA: TGTGCCAGCAGCCGCGATACCGGGACAGGGGGGTATGAGCAGTACTTC
J: TRBJ1-2; size: few; D: NA; V: TRBV29-1; CDR3: CSVTGRGRAGYTF; DNA: TGCAGCGTTACCGGCAGGGGTCGTGCAGGCTACACCTTC
J: TRBJ2-7; size: few; D: TRBD1; V: TRBV9; CDR3: CASSDSQGSPPEQYF; DNA: TGTGCCAGCAGCGACTCACAGGGGTCCCCTCCCGAGCAGTACTTC
J: TRBJ2-3; size: NA; D: NA; V: TRBV27; CDR3: CASSFGRWADTQYF; DNA: TGTGCCAGCAGTTTTGGCAGGTGGGCAGATACGCAGTATTTT
J: TRBJ1-6; size: few; D: NA; V: TRBV20-1; CDR3: CSASDGGRGSPLHF; DNA: TGCAGTGCTAGTGATGGGGGCAGGGGATCACCCCTCCACTTT
J: TRBJ1-2; size: few; D: NA; V: TRBV4-2; CDR3: CASSRPDIGGYGYTF; DNA: TGTGCCAGCAGCCGCCCGGACATCGGAGGATATGGCTACACCTTC
J: TRBJ2-5; size: NA; D: TRBD2; V: TRBV30; CDR3: CAWAPSGQETQYF; DNA: TGTGCCTGGGCCCCTAGCGGACAAGAGACCCAGTACTTC
J: TRBJ1-5; size: NA; D: NA; V: TRBV28; CDR3: CASSLGYREVQPQHF; DNA: TGTGCCAGCAGTTTGGGTTACAGGGAGGTTCAGCCCCAGCATTTT
J: TRBJ2-1; size: NA; D: NA; V: TRBV3-1; CDR3: CASSQGIGVYNEQFF; DNA: TGTGCCAGCAGCCAGGGGATCGGGGTGTACAATGAGCAGTTCTTC
J: TRBJ2-1; size: NA; D: TRBD1; V: TRBV28; CDR3: CASSSSDRSSSYNEQFF; DNA: TGTGCCAGCAGTTCGTCGGACAGGAGCAGCTCCTACAATGAGCAGTTCTTC
J: TRBJ1-2; size: few; D: NA; V: TRBV5-1; CDR3: CASTSGGNGYTF; DNA: TGCGCCAGCACCTCGGGAGGGAATGGCTACACCTTC
J: TRBJ2-3; size: few; D: NA; V: TRBV5-1; CDR3: CASSFGQTSTDTQYF; DNA: TGCGCCAGCAGCTTTGGTCAGACTAGCACAGATACGCAGTATTTT
J: TRBJ2-3; size: NA; D: NA; V: TRBV9; CDR3: CASSVDEGGYTDTQYF; DNA: TGTGCCAGCAGCGTAGATGAGGGGGGCTACACAGATACGCAGTATTTT